The 17 T cell receptor beta chains below all came from one sample that was sequenced in a study of a mutant IDH1 vaccine in newly diagnosed glioma. These receptors' antigens are unknown. Here immunoSEQ multiplex PCR was the method, and the copy in TCRdb shows in-frame clones only, minus some. The data show under 55,000 clones, with roughly nine tenths seen just once and 2% to 2.5% held by the top ten. Time point specified: week 11, during vaccination. Topical imiquimod accompanied each vaccine dose, which consisted of 300 ug of mutant IDH1 20-mer peptide. Specimen: PBMCs, collected from a glioma patient whose treatment included an IDH1 peptide vaccine. Receptors originate from a man between 50 and 59 years old with glioma.

V gene TRBV5-1 combines with J gene TRBJ2-5; D not certain. Germline CDR1 SGHRS, CDR2 YFSETQ. CDR3 length: 13 amino acids. The V gene lost 0 bases and the J gene lost 0 bases, with 3 bases spanning the gap. CDR3 bases: TGCGCCAGCAGCTTGGGCTACCAAGAGACCCAGTACTTC. Its translation: CASSLGYQETQYF.

The chain employs TRBV2 and TRBJ1-2; D gene unclear. Germline-derived CDR1 and CDR2 are SNHLY and FYNNEI. The ends were cut back, 4 bases at V and 4 bases at J, with 10 bases in the middle. This CDR3 has 13 residues. The CDR3 spells CASSGVRLYGYTF. The CDR3 bases are TGTGCCAGCAGTGGTGTCAGACTCTATGGCTACACCTTC.

The CDR3 loop is CASSQGPGVVEQYF. For the CDR3, the DNA is TGTGCCAGCAGCCAAGGTCCAGGGGTGGTCGAGCAGTACTTC. The chain has TRBV4-2 and TRBJ2-7; D is perhaps TRBD1 (6 bases). Trimming stripped 1 base from V and 6 bases from J, with 13 bases between. Germline V gives CDR1 LGHNA, CDR2 YNFKEQ. The CDR3 has 14 residues.

The rearrangement links TRBV6-1 to TRBJ1-5, with D hard to call. CDR3 length: 15 residues. Germline assignment: CDR1 MNHNS and CDR2 SASEGT. The V end lost 0 bases, the J end lost 0 bases, and 6 bases lay between the germline ends. In DNA, the CDR3 is TGTGCCAGCAGTGAAGCGCTGGGTAGCAATCAGCCCCAGCATTTT. Its protein is CASSEALGSNQPQHF.

The J gene is TRBJ2-6, the V gene TRBV4-3; 8 bases map to TRBD1. Germline loops: CDR1 LGHNA, CDR2 YSLEER. This CDR3 is built from 19 residues. With 2 bases clipped from V and 3 bases from J, the junction kept 12 bases outside the gene matches. The CDR3 bases are TGCGCCAGCAGCCAATTTCCCGCGGACAGGGATTATGGGGCCAACGTCCTGACTTTC. This encodes CASSQFPADRDYGANVLTF.

The chain combines TRBV7-8 with TRBJ2-7; 11 positions match TRBD2. The V segment lost 8 bases and the J segment 7 bases; nucleotides outside the gene matches: 10. The CDR3 spans 14 residues. Germline V gives CDR1 SGHVS, CDR2 FQNEAQ. Here the CDR3 reads CASGKLAGVYEQYF. CDR3 in DNA: TGTGCCAGCGGAAAACTAGCGGGAGTATATGAGCAGTACTTC.

The V call is TRBV5-1, the J call TRBJ1-5, with D possibly being TRBD1 (6 bases). Germline lookup yields CDR1 SGHRS and CDR2 YFSETQ. The length of the CDR3 is 14 residues. Trimming took 4 bases from V and 7 from J, leaving 15 bases between them. As DNA, the CDR3 is TGCGCCAGCAGCACCGGGACACCGAACCAGCCCCAGCATTTT. Encoded protein: CASSTGTPNQPQHF. Filled out from reference TRBV5-1 and TRBJ1-5, the complete variable domain reads KAGVTQTPRYLIKTRGQQVTLSCSPISGHRSVSWYQQTPGQGLQFLFEYFSETQRNKGNFPGRFSGRQFSNSRSEMNVSTLELGDSALYLCASSTGTPNQPQHFGDGTRLSIL.

J is TRBJ1-6 and V is TRBV18; 10 bases align to TRBD1. Germline values: CDR1 KGHSH, CDR2 LQKENI. This CDR3 is built from 18 residues. V trimming: 8 bases; J trimming: 1 base; junction bases outside the gene matches: 11. The chain's CDR3 is CASRPGQGPLSYNSPLHF. In DNA form, the CDR3 reads TGTGCCAGCAGGCCGGGACAGGGGCCTTTATCCTATAATTCACCCCTCCACTTT.

The rearrangement links TRBV5-1 to TRBJ1-5; 7 bases fit TRBD1. Losses at the gene ends were 2 bases for V and 1 base for J; bases not matched to a gene: 3. Germline CDR1 is SGHRS and CDR2 is YFSETQ. The CDR3 sequence is 15 residues long. The CDR3 DNA is TGCGCCAGCAGCTTAACAGGGGAAAGCAATCAGCCCCAGCATTTT. Residues: CASSLTGESNQPQHF.

J is TRBJ2-1 and V is TRBV5-6; 11 nucleotides agree with TRBD1. The CDR3 contains 18 residues. Per germline, CDR1 SGHDT and CDR2 YYEEEE. The trim removed 2 bases at V and 6 bases at J, leaving 13 bases unmatched. The DNA of the CDR3 is TGTGCCAGCAGCTTAGTCTCTGGTTGGACAGGGGGCTTCAATGAGCAGTTCTTC. Translating gives CASSLVSGWTGGFNEQFF.

The rearrangement uses TRBV7-9 and TRBJ1-3; 7 positions match TRBD1. Trimming at V came to 6 bases and at J to 2 bases, leaving 7 bases not matched to a gene. The CDR3 runs to 15 residues. Germline V lookup: CDR1 SEHNR, CDR2 FQNEAQ (reference sequence). The CDR3 region is CASRTNRGTGNTIYF. The CDR3 region has the DNA TGTGCCAGCAGAACCAACAGGGGTACTGGAAACACCATATATTTT.

This rearrangement joins TRBV29-1 to TRBJ2-7, with D possibly matching TRBD2 (6 bases). Trimming left V 0 bases short and J 2 bases short, with 11 bases between. Germline CDR1 and CDR2: SQVTM and ANQGSEA. The CDR3 spans 14 residues. CDR3 nucleotides: TGCAGCGTTGAAGAGGCTAGCGATCCCTACGAGCAGTACTTC. This gives the protein CSVEEASDPYEQYF.

The chain carries TRBV6-6 and TRBJ2-7; D is uncertain. CDR3 length equals 13 residues. Trimming pared 1 base from V and 5 bases from J, leaving 9 bases between. Per the germline V gene, CDR1 is MNHNY and CDR2 is SVGAGI (reference sequence). The CDR3 DNA reads as TGTGCCAGCAGTTACTTGGCTAGGGACGAGCAGTACTTC. This encodes CASSYLARDEQYF.

In this sample, this clone turned up a few times. The chain carries TRBV4-2 and TRBJ2-1; D is undetermined. Germline V gene sequence: CDR1 LGHNA, CDR2 YNFKEQ. Trimming left V 0 bases short and J 10 bases short, with 7 bases between. CDR3 length: 12 residues. CDR3 DNA: TGTGCCAGCAGCCAAGATCTGGGCGAGCAGTTCTTC. Amino acids: CASSQDLGEQFF.

The rearrangement joins TRBV6-5 to TRBJ2-7, with 7 bases that match TRBD1. The ends lost 5 bases at V and 6 bases at J; junction bases unmatched: 7. CDR3 length equals 13 residues. CDR1 and CDR2 (germline): MNHEY, SVGAGI. For the CDR3, the DNA is TGTGCCAGCAGTCAACATAACAGGGGCGAGCAGTACTTC. The encoded protein is CASSQHNRGEQYF.

The J gene is TRBJ2-7, the V gene TRBV5-1, with 15 bases identical to TRBD2. The CDR3 contains 15 residues. Germline V gene sequence: CDR1 SGHRS, CDR2 YFSETQ. The junction had 1 base not matched to a gene; V was cut back by 3 bases and J by 3 bases. The CDR3 loop is CASSWTSGGVYEQYF. In DNA form, the CDR3 reads TGCGCCAGCAGCTGGACTAGCGGGGGGGTCTACGAGCAGTACTTC.

This rearrangement joins TRBV28 to TRBJ2-3; no reliable D call. The V end was cut by 2 bases, the J end by 3 bases, with 6 bases between. Germline CDR1 MDHEN, CDR2 SYDVKM. The CDR3 covers 13 residues. DNA for the CDR3: TGTGCCAGCAGTTTACTGAAAACAGATACGCAGTATTTT. It is translated as CASSLLKTDTQYF. The variable domain in full, completed from reference TRBV28 and TRBJ2-3, reads DVKVTQSSRYLVKRTGEKVFLECVQDMDHENMFWYRQDPGLGLRLIYFSYDVKMKEKGDIPEGYSVSREKKERFSLILESASTNQTSMYLCASSLLKTDTQYFGPGTRLTVL.